These 14 T cell receptor beta chains share one sample of origin, sequenced in a study of metastatic and nonmetastatic thyroid tumors. All patients reached thyroid surgery having received no treatment beforehand. TCRdb re-called the PCR reads through MiXCR. Of fewer than 9,500 clones in the sample, about a fifth were seen once. The source material was adjacent normal tissue. These receptors originate from a female donor with papillary thyroid cancer or a benign thyroid nodule (not recorded which). Some clones in this sample may be carry-over from other donors' samples.

In its sample, this clone was seen many times. It may be a read error: a sequence one base away is much more abundant. Other DNA sequences in the sample encode the same CDR3. The V gene is TRBV7-9, the J gene TRBJ1-1; maybe TRBD1 (6 bases). The ends were cut back, 4 bases at V and 8 bases at J, with 14 bases in the middle. CDR3 length equals 13 residues. Germline CDR1 SEHNR, CDR2 FQNEAQ (reference sequence). The CDR3 bases are TGTGCCAGCAGCTCCCTCTACGGGACAGAAGCTTTCTTT. Its translation: CASSSLYGTEAFF.

By share, this clone counts as medium-sized (0.01 to 0.1%). The chain couples TRBV5-1 to TRBJ2-7; the D is unclear. The CDR3 extends over 16 amino acids. V lost 2 bases, J lost 0 bases, and 15 bases lay in between. From germline, CDR1 is SGHRS and CDR2 YFSETQ. Here the CDR3 DNA reads TGCGCCAGCAGCTTCCGCCCCGCCTATCGCTCCTACGAGCAGTACTTC. It is translated as CASSFRPAYRSYEQYF.

In its sample, this clone ranks as medium-sized (0.01 to 0.1%). The sample carries other DNA sequences with the same CDR3. CDR3 in amino acids: CASSLGPRDSPLHF. In nucleotides, the CDR3 is TGTGCCAGCAGTTTGGGCCCGAGGGATTCACCCCTCCACTTT. This chain links TRBV27 with TRBJ1-6, with D unresolved. The CDR3 runs to 14 residues. Germline CDR1 and CDR2: MNHEY and SMNVEV (reference sequence). V gave up 3 bases and J gave up 8 bases, with 11 bases separating them.

This clone was seen repeatedly, ten times or more. A read error may be the cause here, since a much bigger clone is one base away. Other DNA sequences of this sample code for an identical CDR3. The chain employs TRBV3-1 and TRBJ2-7; 9 bases map to TRBD1. This CDR3 region has 17 residues. CDR1 is LGHDT, CDR2 YNNKEL, per germline (reference sequence). Written as DNA, the CDR3 is TGTGCCAGCAGCCCGACCCCGGGACAGGGATTCTCCTACGAACAGTACTTC. Residues: CASSPTPGQGFSYEQYF.

By proportion, this clone is hyperexpanded. This chain connects TRBV5-1 to TRBJ1-2, with D perhaps matching TRBD1 (6 bases). The germline V gene has CDR1 SGHRS and CDR2 YFSETQ. The CDR3 is made up of 15 amino acids. V was clipped by 0 bases and J by 0 bases, with 9 bases between them. The CDR3 sequence is CASSLVGQPNYGYTF. The CDR3 DNA sequence: TGCGCCAGCAGCTTGGTCGGACAGCCTAACTATGGCTACACCTTC. Full variable domain (missing parts from reference TRBV5-1 and TRBJ1-2): KAGVTQTPRYLIKTRGQQVTLSCSPISGHRSVSWYQQTPGQGLQFLFEYFSETQRNKGNFPGRFSGRQFSNSRSEMNVSTLELGDSALYLCASSLVGQPNYGYTFGSGTRLTVV.

This clone came up a few times. In this CDR3 the conserved last residue, phenylalanine or tryptophan, is missing, so a read error is likely. The chain links TRBV7-9 to TRBJ2-7; D unclear. The germline V gene has CDR1 SEHNR and CDR2 FQNEAQ (reference sequence). The ends were cut back, 0 bases at V and 6 bases at J, with 9 bases in the middle. CDR3 length equals 13 residues. The CDR3 region is CASSLAIGSEQYS. CDR3 nucleotide sequence: TGTGCCAGCAGCTTAGCGATAGGATCCGAGCAGTACTCC.

This clone is labeled medium-sized. The rearrangement uses TRBV11-2 and TRBJ2-6, with unresolved D. The germline V gene has CDR1 SGHAT and CDR2 FQNNGV. This CDR3 spans 15 amino acids. V lost 5 bases and J lost 0, with 8 bases in between. CDR3 sequence reads: CASSESLSGANVLTF. In DNA form, the CDR3 reads TGTGCCAGCAGCGAAAGCCTCTCTGGGGCCAACGTCCTGACTTTC.

This clone was seen repeatedly, ten times or more. This chain connects TRBV7-8 to TRBJ1-2; D call uncertain. Trimming cost V 5 bases and J 4 bases, with 11 bases left between them. The CDR3 is 13 amino acids. CDR1 is SGHVS, CDR2 FQNEAQ, per germline. The CDR3 nucleotides read TGTGCCAGCAGCCTACTCGAAGGCTATGGCTACACCTTC. It yields the protein CASSLLEGYGYTF.

By share, this clone counts as medium-sized. The rearrangement links TRBV20-1 to TRBJ1-5, with 7 bases lining up with TRBD1. Germline V gives CDR1 DFQATT, CDR2 SNEGSKA (reference sequence). The CDR3 extends over 13 amino acids. The V segment lost 2 bases and the J segment 2 bases; nucleotides outside the gene matches: 0. The CDR3 DNA is TGCAGTGCTAGACAGGGGGGCAATCAGCCCCAGCATTTT. It codes for CSARQGGNQPQHF.

This clone was seen more than once but under ten times. The genes are TRBV15 and TRBJ2-5, with TRBD1 matching over 11 bases. This CDR3 contains 17 residues. Germline V gene data show CDR1 as LNHNV and CDR2 as YYDKDF (reference sequence). Trimming at V came to 1 base and at J to 4 bases, leaving 8 bases not matched to a gene. CDR3 bases: TGTGCCACCAGCAGAGGAGGACAGGGGGCTTGGGGAGAGACCCAGTACTTC. Its protein product is CATSRGGQGAWGETQYF.

By frequency in the sample, this clone is medium-sized. The same CDR3 arises from other DNA sequences in this sample as well. The V gene is TRBV5-6, the J gene TRBJ1-5, with 7 bases matching TRBD1. The CDR3 has 17 residues. With V trimmed by 0 bases and J by 0 bases, 6 bases remained unmatched. The V gene's germline CDR1 is SGHDT and CDR2 YYEEEE. The CDR3 DNA reads as TGTGCCAGCAGCTTGGGGGACAGTATCAATAGCAATCAGCCCCAGCATTTT. It translates to CASSLGDSINSNQPQHF.

By sample fraction, this clone is medium-sized. This chain links TRBV9 with TRBJ2-3; 9 positions match TRBD2. The CDR3 extends over 16 amino acids. Per the germline V gene, CDR1 is SGDLS and CDR2 is YYNGEE. V lost 2 bases to trimming and J lost 0 bases; unmatched junction nucleotides: 4. The CDR3 is CASSVLSGRSTDTQYF. Here the CDR3 DNA reads TGTGCCAGCAGCGTCCTTAGCGGGAGAAGCACAGATACGCAGTATTTT.

The chain links TRBV6-5 to TRBJ2-3, with a possible D match to TRBD2 (5 bases). Per the germline V gene, CDR1 is MNHEY and CDR2 is SVGAGI. The CDR3 covers 12 residues. With 2 bases removed from V and 11 bases from J, the gap between germline ends came to 11 bases. The CDR3 region is CASSYKRTWQYF. As DNA, the CDR3 is TGTGCCAGCAGTTACAAAAGGACTTGGCAGTATTTT.

The chain combines TRBV6-5 with TRBJ1-1; no clear D gene. Trimming cost V 6 bases and J 2 bases, with 7 bases left between them. The germline CDR1 and CDR2 sequences are MNHEY and SVGAGI. The CDR3 runs 12 residues. The CDR3 sequence: CASRYTNTEAFF. The CDR3 region has the DNA TGTGCCAGCAGGTACACAAACACTGAAGCTTTCTTT.